The 13 T cell receptor beta chains below come from one sample, sequenced in a study of somatic mutations in cytotoxic T cells in rheumatoid arthritis. Libraries were prepared by immunoSEQ multiplex PCR; TCRdb keeps only in-frame clonotypes and omits some of them. The table includes 8,000 to 8,500 clones, roughly 75% detected once. Input material: CD8+ T cells sorted from blood. These receptors were collected from an adult with rheumatoid arthritis.

The chain is built from TRBV10-3 and TRBJ2-1; D might be TRBD1 or TRBD2, each matching 5 bases. The CDR3 is 14 residues long. Trimming removed 4 bases at V and 12 bases at J, with 19 bases between. Per germline, CDR1 ENHRY and CDR2 SYGVKD. The CDR3 sequence: CAISVPGDPLVQFF. DNA of the CDR3: TGTGCCATCAGTGTCCCTGGGGACCCTTTGGTGCAGTTCTTC.

This chain links TRBV19 with TRBJ1-5; D gene ambiguous. The CDR3 length is 10 residues. The germline V gene encodes CDR1 LNHDA and CDR2 SQIVND (reference sequence). Trimming took off 7 bases at V and 9 bases at J, with 7 bases between the two ends. The CDR3, as DNA: TGTGCCAGTACCCTAAGGCCCCAGCATTTT. Its protein product is CASTLRPQHF.

The gene calls are TRBV19 and TRBJ1-1; D is perhaps TRBD1 (5 bases). Germline V CDR1 and CDR2: LNHDA, SQIVND (reference sequence). Trimming removed 1 base at V and 2 bases at J, with 5 bases between. The CDR3 consists of 13 residues. The CDR3 reads CASSIGGNTEAFF. In DNA form, the CDR3 reads TGTGCCAGTAGTATAGGGGGCAACACTGAAGCTTTCTTT.

The V gene is TRBV6-6, the J gene TRBJ2-1; 7 bases agree with TRBD2. After removal of 4 bases from V and 7 bases from J, the junction contained 4 bases not matched to a gene. The CDR3 length is 13 residues. Germline values: CDR1 MNHNY, CDR2 SVGAGI (reference sequence). The CDR3 is CASSSDGRNEQFF. In DNA, the CDR3 is TGTGCCAGCAGTTCCGACGGGAGGAATGAGCAGTTCTTC.

The CDR3 loop is CASSDSEEGTEAFF. The CDR3 nucleotides are TGTGCCAGCAGTGACTCTGAGGAGGGCACTGAAGCTTTCTTT. The V gene is TRBV6-4, the J gene TRBJ1-1; D call uncertain. Trimming stripped 0 bases from V and 4 bases from J, with 9 bases between. Germline V CDR1 and CDR2: MRHNA, SNTAGT. This CDR3 comprises 14 residues.

The count of this clone is one. The chain employs TRBV6-5 and TRBJ2-5; D might be TRBD1 or TRBD2, each matching 6 bases. V gave up 2 bases and J gave up 2 bases, with 15 bases separating them. This CDR3 is built from 16 residues. CDR1 MNHEY and CDR2 SVGAGI come from the germline V gene. This CDR3 reads CASSYRGRGHQETQYF. In DNA form, the CDR3 reads TGTGCCAGCAGTTACCGGGGGCGCGGGCATCAAGAGACCCAGTACTTC.

The V and J genes are TRBV7-8 and TRBJ2-1; perhaps TRBD2 as D (5 bases). There are 16 residues in the CDR3. Trimming took off 1 base at V and 5 bases at J, with 15 bases between the two ends. Germline CDR1 SGHVS, CDR2 FQNEAQ. The CDR3 DNA is TGTGCCAGCAGCTTAGTGTGGAGTAACGGGGACAATGAGCAGTTCTTC. Translated: CASSLVWSNGDNEQFF.

In the case of this clone: Other DNA sequences in this sample translate to the same CDR3. The CDR3 DNA reads TGTGCCAGCAGTTTGAACGGACGAAACAATGAGCAGTTCTTC. Translating it yields CASSLNGRNNEQFF. This chain connects TRBV28 to TRBJ2-1; D gene ambiguous. Germline V gene lookup returns CDR1 MDHEN and CDR2 SYDVKM. The V end was cut by 3 bases, the J end by 5 bases, with 11 bases between. This CDR3 is built from 14 residues.

V is TRBV10-3 and J is TRBJ2-1; D is possibly TRBD1 or TRBD2 (6 bases each). The germline V gene has CDR1 ENHRY and CDR2 SYGVKD. Trimming took off 7 bases at V and 8 bases at J, with 18 bases between the two ends. The CDR3 is 14 amino acids. The CDR3: CAITETGAGDEQFF. DNA of the CDR3: TGTGCCATCACCGAAACGGGGGCGGGCGATGAGCAGTTCTTC.

The CDR3 region has the DNA TGTGCCAGCAGCTTAGGACTCTCTGGGGCCAACGTCCTGACTTTC. It encodes CASSLGLSGANVLTF. The chain employs TRBV7-2 and TRBJ2-6, with D uncertain. The CDR3 is made up of 15 amino acids. Trimming took off 1 base at V and 0 bases at J, with 4 bases between the two ends. Germline lookup yields CDR1 SGHTA and CDR2 FQGNSA.

V and J are TRBV29-1 and TRBJ2-7, with 8 positions matching TRBD1. The junction had 7 bases not matched to a gene; V was cut back by 1 base and J by 2 bases. The CDR3 covers 15 residues. CDR1 SQVTM and CDR2 ANQGSEA come from the germline V gene. CDR3 region: CSVEGGDRTPYEQYF. Here the CDR3 DNA reads TGCAGCGTTGAAGGGGGGGACAGGACCCCCTACGAGCAGTACTTC.

The chain uses TRBV5-4 and TRBJ2-5; 8 nucleotides agree with TRBD1. This CDR3 contains 14 residues. With V trimmed by 2 bases and J by 5 bases, 5 bases remained unmatched. CDR1 SGHNT and CDR2 YYREEE come from the germline V gene (reference sequence). CDR3 nucleotide sequence: TGTGCCAGCAGCTTCTCAGGGGGCGCGGAGACCCAGTACTTC. It translates to CASSFSGGAETQYF.

V gene TRBV6-5 combines with J gene TRBJ1-2, with TRBD1 as a possible D gene (5 bases). Trimming cost V 4 bases and J 5 bases, with 11 bases left between them. The length of the CDR3 is 13 residues. Germline V gene sequence: CDR1 MNHEY, CDR2 SVGAGI. The CDR3 DNA sequence: TGTGCCAGCAGTTTCCAGGGTTTGTATGGCTACACCTTC. This codes for CASSFQGLYGYTF.